Listed below are T cell receptor beta chains from one sample, sequenced in a study of blood T cell repertoires in COVID-19. Generated by immunoSEQ multiplex PCR, the TCRdb table keeps only in-frame clones and is missing some. The sample has 150,000 to 200,000 clones; about 86% are singletons. The sequenced material came from peripheral blood. These receptors all come from an elderly woman in a cohort sampled during active or convalescent COVID-19. Each CDR3 is given with its conserved first and last residue. Fields, in order: D gene, J gene, clone size, V gene, CDR3 protein, CDR3 DNA. The D gene is left open where the match is weak. Expanded clones are given a class, and other clones once, few, many or no size at all.

D: TRBD2
J: TRBJ2-1
size: NA
V: TRBV15
CDR3: CATSRREGTFYNEQFF
DNA: TGTGCCACCAGCAGGAGGGAGGGGACTTTCTACAATGAGCAGTTCTTC

D: NA
J: TRBJ2-1
size: NA
V: TRBV4-2
CDR3: CASSQAGGPGDEQFF
DNA: TGTGCCAGCAGCCAAGCCGGAGGGCCCGGTGATGAGCAGTTCTTC

D: TRBD2
J: TRBJ2-7
size: NA
V: TRBV4-1
CDR3: CASSRVAGVSYEQYF
DNA: TGCGCCAGCAGCCGAGTAGCGGGGGTCTCCTACGAGCAGTACTTC

D: NA
J: TRBJ1-2
size: NA
V: TRBV6-6
CDR3: CASSYTMGGSYGYTF
DNA: TGTGCCAGCAGTTATACCATGGGGGGTAGTTATGGCTACACCTTC

D: TRBD1
J: TRBJ1-6
size: NA
V: TRBV3-1/TRBV3-2
CDR3: CASSQDRGNSPLHF
DNA: TGTGCCAGCAGTCAGGACAGGGGTAATTCACCCCTCCACTTT

D: NA
J: TRBJ1-1
size: NA
V: TRBV18
CDR3: CASSPAMASGGGTEAFF
DNA: TGTGCCAGCTCACCCGCAATGGCCTCGGGGGGAGGCACTGAAGCTTTCTTT

D: NA
J: TRBJ2-1
size: NA
V: TRBV6-5
CDR3: CASTAGSPYNEQFF
DNA: TGTGCCAGCACGGCAGGGTCCCCCTACAATGAGCAGTTCTTC

D: NA
J: TRBJ1-6
size: once
V: TRBV15
CDR3: CATSRERQVGSPLHF
DNA: TGTGCCACCAGCAGAGAAAGACAGGTCGGTTCACCCCTCCACTTT

D: NA
J: TRBJ2-1
size: NA
V: TRBV6-5
CDR3: CASSEPVPYNEQFF
DNA: TGTGCCAGCAGCGAGCCCGTACCCTACAATGAGCAGTTCTTC

D: NA
J: TRBJ2-1
size: NA
V: TRBV6-5
CDR3: CASSYFRYNEQFF
DNA: TGTGCCAGCAGTTACTTTCGTTACAATGAGCAGTTCTTC

D: NA
J: TRBJ2-7
size: NA
V: TRBV5-1
CDR3: CASSPHGGTGEQYF
DNA: TGCGCCAGCAGCCCCCACGGGGGTACAGGCGAGCAGTACTTC

D: TRBD2
J: TRBJ2-7
size: few
V: TRBV4-1
CDR3: CASSRTWGGYYEQYF
DNA: TGCGCCAGCAGCCGGACATGGGGGGGGTACTACGAGCAGTACTTC

D: TRBD1
J: TRBJ1-1
size: NA
V: TRBV7-9
CDR3: CASSLTGGNTEAFF
DNA: TGTGCCAGCAGCTTGACAGGGGGCAACACTGAAGCTTTCTTT

D: TRBD1
J: TRBJ1-1
size: NA
V: TRBV9
CDR3: CASSATGGTEAFF
DNA: TGTGCCAGCAGCGCAACAGGGGGCACTGAAGCTTTCTTT

D: TRBD1
J: TRBJ2-7
size: NA
V: TRBV29-1
CDR3: CSGQGTSYEQYF
DNA: TGCAGCGGACAGGGGACCTCCTACGAGCAGTACTTC

D: NA
J: TRBJ2-7
size: NA
V: TRBV30
CDR3: CAWTMGLTPYEQYF
DNA: TGTGCCTGGACCATGGGGCTGACTCCCTACGAGCAGTACTTC

D: NA
J: TRBJ1-1
size: once
V: TRBV19
CDR3: CASSTRTQTNTEAFF
DNA: TGTGCCAGTAGTACTCGGACACAAACCAACACTGAAGCTTTCTTT

D: NA
J: TRBJ2-5
size: NA
V: TRBV2
CDR3: CASITGTGAQYF
DNA: TGTGCCAGCATAACCGGGACTGGGGCCCAGTACTTC